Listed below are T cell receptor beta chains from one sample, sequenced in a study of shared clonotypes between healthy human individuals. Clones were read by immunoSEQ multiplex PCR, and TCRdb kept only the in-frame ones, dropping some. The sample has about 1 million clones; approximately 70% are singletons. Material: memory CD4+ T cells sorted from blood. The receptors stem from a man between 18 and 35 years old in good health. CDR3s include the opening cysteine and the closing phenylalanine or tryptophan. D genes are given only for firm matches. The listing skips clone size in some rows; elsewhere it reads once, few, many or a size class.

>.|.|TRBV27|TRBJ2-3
TGTGCCAGCAGCCACACAGATACGCAGTATTTT
CASSHTDTQYF
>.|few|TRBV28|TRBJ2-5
TGTGCCAGCACCACAAGGGGAAGGGCTGAAGAGACCCAGTACTTC
CASTTRGRAEETQYF
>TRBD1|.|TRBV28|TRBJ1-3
TGTGCCAGCAGTCAAGTACAGGGACAGGGAAACACCATATATTTT
CASSQVQGQGNTIYF
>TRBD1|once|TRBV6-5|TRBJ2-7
TGTGCCAGCAGGAGTGCCGGGACAGGGGACCACGAGCAGTACTTC
CASRSAGTGDHEQYF
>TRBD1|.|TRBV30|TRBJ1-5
TGTGCCTGGAGTGTTCGGCAGGGGGGCAATCAGCCCCAGCATTTT
CAWSVRQGGNQPQHF
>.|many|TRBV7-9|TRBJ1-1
TGTGCCAGCATCAGGAGAGGGAACACTGAAGCTTTCTTT
CASIRRGNTEAFF
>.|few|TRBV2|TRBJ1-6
TGTGCCAGCAGTGGACAGGAAAATTCACCCCTCCACTTT
CASSGQENSPLHF
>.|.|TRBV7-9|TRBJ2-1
TGTGCCAGCAGCTTAGTAGACAATGAGCAGTTCTTC
CASSLVDNEQFF
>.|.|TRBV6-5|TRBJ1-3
TGTGCCAGCCGCCCGGGGCCCTCTGGAAACACCATATATTTT
CASRPGPSGNTIYF
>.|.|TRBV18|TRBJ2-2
TGTGCCAGCTCACGAGATTTGAAGGCCGGGGAGCTGTTTTTT
CASSRDLKAGELFF
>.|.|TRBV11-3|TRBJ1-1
TGTGCCAGCAGCCCAGGGGCCGGACAAGCTTTCTTT
CASSPGAGQAFF
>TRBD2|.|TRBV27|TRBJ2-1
TGTGCCAGCAGTTCCTGGACTAGCGGGGGGGCAAATGAGCAGTTCTTC
CASSSWTSGGANEQFF
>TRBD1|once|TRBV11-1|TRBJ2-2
TGTGCCAGCAGCCCCCTCCCTCGACGGACAGGCGTCACCGGGGAGCTGTTTTTT
CASSPLPRRTGVTGELFF
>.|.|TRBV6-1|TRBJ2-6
TGTGCCAGCAGTGACAGGGGAGCCTCTGGGGCCAACGTCCTGACTTTC
CASSDRGASGANVLTF
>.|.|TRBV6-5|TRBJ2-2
TGTGCCAGCAGGCCCCCGGGGACCGGGGAGCTGTTTTTT
CASRPPGTGELFF
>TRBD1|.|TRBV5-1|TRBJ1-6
TGCGCCAGCAGCCTCGGACAGGCTAATTCACCCCTCCACTTT
CASSLGQANSPLHF
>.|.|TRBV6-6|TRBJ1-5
TGTGCCAGCTTACTGATGCCCGGCAATCAGCCCCAGCATTTT
CASLLMPGNQPQHF
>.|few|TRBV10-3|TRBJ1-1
TGTGCCATAAGTGAGGGATACGCGAACACTGAAGCTTTCTTT
CAISEGYANTEAFF
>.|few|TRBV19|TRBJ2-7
TGTGCCAGTAGTATTTCGAAACAGGCGATTAACGAGCAGTACTTC
CASSISKQAINEQYF
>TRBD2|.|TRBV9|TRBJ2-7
TGTGCCAGCAGCGGGACTAGCGGCGTCCTAGAGCAGTACTTC
CASSGTSGVLEQYF
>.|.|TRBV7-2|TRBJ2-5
TGTGCCAGCAGCTCACAGGTTCCGGAGACCCAGTACTTC
CASSSQVPETQYF
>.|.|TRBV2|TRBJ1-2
TGTGCCAGCAGCGTAACAGGCACCAAGATCGGTCACTATGGCTACACCTTC
CASSVTGTKIGHYGYTF
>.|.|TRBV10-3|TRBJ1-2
TGTGCCATCAGTGAGTCAGATAACTATGGCTACACCTTC
CAISESDNYGYTF
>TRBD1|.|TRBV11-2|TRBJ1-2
TGTGCCAGCAGCTTACTGGGACAGGGGAGGGACTATGGCTACACCTTC
CASSLLGQGRDYGYTF
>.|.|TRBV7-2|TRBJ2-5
TGTGCCAGCAGCTTAGTGGGGGGGGGACAGACCCTAGCCCTGACCCAGTACTTC
CASSLVGGGQTLALTQYF
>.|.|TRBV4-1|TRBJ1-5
TGCGCCAGCAGCCAGCTAACAGGATTCAATCAGCCCCAGCATTTT
CASSQLTGFNQPQHF
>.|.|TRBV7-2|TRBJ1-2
TGTGCCAGCAGCTTAGGTTTTCAGGTCCTAAACTATGGCTACACCTTC
CASSLGFQVLNYGYTF
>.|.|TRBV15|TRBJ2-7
TGTGCCACCAGCAGAGATGCGGCTTCCTACGAGCAGTACTTC
CATSRDAASYEQYF
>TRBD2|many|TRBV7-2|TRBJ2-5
TGTGCCAGCAGCTTGGGGACTAGCGGGACCCAGTACTTC
CASSLGTSGTQYF
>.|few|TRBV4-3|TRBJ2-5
TGCGCCAGCAGCCAAACCGGGGCCTCGGGAGAGACCCAGTACTTC
CASSQTGASGETQYF
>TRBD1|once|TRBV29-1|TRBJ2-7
TGCAGCGTGTTGGACAGGGGTTACGAGCAGTACTTC
CSVLDRGYEQYF
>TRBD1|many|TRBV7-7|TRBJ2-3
TGTGCTAGCAGCTTCAGTGCGACAGGGGGTTTTGATACGCAGTATTTT
CASSFSATGGFDTQYF
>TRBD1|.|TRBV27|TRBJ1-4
TGTGCCAGCAGGCCTCCGTCCGGGACAGGGGACGAAAAACTGTTTTTT
CASRPPSGTGDEKLFF
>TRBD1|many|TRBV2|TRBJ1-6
TGTGCCAGCAGACGACAGGGAAGCTCCTATAATTCACCCCTCCACTTT
CASRRQGSSYNSPLHF
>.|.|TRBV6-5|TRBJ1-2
TGTGCCAGCCGAACCTATAACTATGGCTACACCTTC
CASRTYNYGYTF
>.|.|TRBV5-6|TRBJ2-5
TGTGCCAGCAGCCAAGACACAGGGACGGGGACCCAGTACTTC
CASSQDTGTGTQYF
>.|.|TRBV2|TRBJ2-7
TGTGCCAGCAGAAGAGAGGCAGCTCACTCCTACGAGCAGTACTTC
CASRREAAHSYEQYF
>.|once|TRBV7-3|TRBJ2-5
TGTGCCAGCAGCTCCGGGTTAGGGGAGACCCAGTACTTC
CASSSGLGETQYF
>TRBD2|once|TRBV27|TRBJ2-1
TGTGCCAGCAGCACTAGCGGGGTATACAATGAGCAGTTCTTC
CASSTSGVYNEQFF
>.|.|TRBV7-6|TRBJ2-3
TGTGCCAGCAGCTTAAGAACCCGCACAGATACGCAGTATTTT
CASSLRTRTDTQYF
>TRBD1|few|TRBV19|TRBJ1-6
TGTGCCAGTAGTTCGGGACAGCACTCACCCCTCCACTTT
CASSSGQHSPLHF
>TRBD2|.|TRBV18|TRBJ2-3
TGTGCCAGCTCACCACCAAGCGGGGGACTTTCTAGCACAGATACGCAGTATTTT
CASSPPSGGLSSTDTQYF
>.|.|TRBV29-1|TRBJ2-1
TGCAGCGTTGCCCAAGCGGGTGGGGCCAATGAGCAGTTCTTC
CSVAQAGGANEQFF
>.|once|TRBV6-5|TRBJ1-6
TGTGCCAGCAGTCACAGGGATTCCTATAATTCACCCCTCCACTTT
CASSHRDSYNSPLHF
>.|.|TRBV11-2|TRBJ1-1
TGTGCCAGCAGCTTAGTTAACGCTTGGGTGAACACTGAAGCTTTCTTT
CASSLVNAWVNTEAFF
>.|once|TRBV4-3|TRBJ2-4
TGCGCCAGCAGCCAAGATCTTATAGGGACCAAAAACATTCAGTACTTC
CASSQDLIGTKNIQYF
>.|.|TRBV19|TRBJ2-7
TGTGCCAGTAGAGCGACACGCTCCTACGAGCAGTACTTC
CASRATRSYEQYF
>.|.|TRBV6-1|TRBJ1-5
TGTGCCAGCAGTGGAGGGGTCAATCAGCCCCAGCATTTT
CASSGGVNQPQHF
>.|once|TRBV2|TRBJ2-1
TGTGCAACGGGCAGGGGAGGTTCCTACAATGAGCAGTTCTTC
CATGRGGSYNEQFF
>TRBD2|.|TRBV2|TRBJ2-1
TGTGCCAGCAGTCTTACTAGCGGGGGGGCTGTTGAGCAGTTCTTC
CASSLTSGGAVEQFF
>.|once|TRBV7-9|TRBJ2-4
TGTGCCAGCAGCTTATGGGAGGCCAAAAACATTCAGTACTTC
CASSLWEAKNIQYF
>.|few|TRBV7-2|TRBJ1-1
TGTGCCAGCAGACAAGGGGGAGGCCGCACTGAAGCTTTCTTT
CASRQGGGRTEAFF
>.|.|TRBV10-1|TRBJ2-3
TGCGCCAGCAGTGGGTCTAGCACAGATACGCAGTATTTT
CASSGSSTDTQYF
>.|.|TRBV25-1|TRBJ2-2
TGTGCCAGCAGTGAACAAGGGGGGACCGGGGAGCTGTTTTTT
CASSEQGGTGELFF
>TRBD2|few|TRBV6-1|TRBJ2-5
TGTGCCAGCAGTGAACGGCCACTAGCGGGACAAGAGACCCAGTACTTC
CASSERPLAGQETQYF